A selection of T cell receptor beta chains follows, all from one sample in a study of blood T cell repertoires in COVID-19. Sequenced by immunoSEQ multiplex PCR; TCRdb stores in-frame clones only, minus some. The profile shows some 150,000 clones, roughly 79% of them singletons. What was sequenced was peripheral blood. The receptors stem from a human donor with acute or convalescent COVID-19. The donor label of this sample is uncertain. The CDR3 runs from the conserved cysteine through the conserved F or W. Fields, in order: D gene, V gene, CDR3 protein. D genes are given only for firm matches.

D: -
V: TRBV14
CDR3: CASSQAGLANEKLFF

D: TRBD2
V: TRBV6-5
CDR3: CASSYMASGEIDTQYF

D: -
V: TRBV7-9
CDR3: CASSLSSSTEAFF

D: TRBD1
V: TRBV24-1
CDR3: CATSVQGGTDTQYF

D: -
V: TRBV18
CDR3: CASSLGRNTGELFF

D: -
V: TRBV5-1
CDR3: CASSPGNQGISYTF

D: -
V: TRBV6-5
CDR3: CASNRQRELFF

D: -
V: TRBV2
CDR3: CASKLTGNTEAFF

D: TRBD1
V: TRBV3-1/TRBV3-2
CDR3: CASSGTGSSYGYTF

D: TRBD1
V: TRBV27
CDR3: CASSRRGPTEAFF

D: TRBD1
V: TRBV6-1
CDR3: CASSELMGQGYRQPQHF

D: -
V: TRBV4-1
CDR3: CASSQVAVSYNEQFF

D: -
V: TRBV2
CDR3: CASSDSGWVKYSTDTQYF

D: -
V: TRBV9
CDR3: CASSASFRNTEAFF

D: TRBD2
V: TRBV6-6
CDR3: CASKDSAGGPENEQFF

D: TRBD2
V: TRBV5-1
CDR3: CASSLSSGGVLKETQYF

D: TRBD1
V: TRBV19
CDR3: CASSRPPGQGGGNTIYF

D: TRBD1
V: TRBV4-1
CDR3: CASSQRDRAGGGELFF

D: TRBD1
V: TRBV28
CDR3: CASSPTGTGVPEQFF

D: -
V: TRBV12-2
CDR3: CASRLAKGRLAEDGYTF

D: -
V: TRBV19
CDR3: CASSILGGEYYGYTF

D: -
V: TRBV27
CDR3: CASSFLASNVLTF

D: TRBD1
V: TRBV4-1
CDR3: CASSQFVPGQLNEKLFF

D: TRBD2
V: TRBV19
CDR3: CASSIGTPTSERDTQYF

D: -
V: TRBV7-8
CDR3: CASSLDEGAYGYTF

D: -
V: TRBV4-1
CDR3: CASSQDRGGLLQPQHF

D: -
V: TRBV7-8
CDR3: CASSLVGATEAFF

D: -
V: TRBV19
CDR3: CASRVRRGNTEAFF

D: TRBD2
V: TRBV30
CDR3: CAWSMAGGAPETQYF

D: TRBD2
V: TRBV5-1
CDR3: CASSLWWGGTDTQYF

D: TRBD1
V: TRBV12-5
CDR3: CASAGQGAQGYTF

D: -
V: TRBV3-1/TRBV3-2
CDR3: CASSSRQGLGYTF

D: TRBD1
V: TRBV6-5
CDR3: CASSWTGGSNEQFF

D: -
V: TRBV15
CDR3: CATGQGNYGYTF

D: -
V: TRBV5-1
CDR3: CASSLLARTDTQYF

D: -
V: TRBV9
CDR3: CASSPYPYNEQFF

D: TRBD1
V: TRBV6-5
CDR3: CASSYRGPGTEAFF

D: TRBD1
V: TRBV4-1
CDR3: CASSLLPGQGNNSPLHF

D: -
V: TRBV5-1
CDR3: CASRLTTEAFF

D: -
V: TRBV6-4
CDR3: CASSRGAYTEAFF

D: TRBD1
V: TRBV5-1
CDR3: CASSWGTGNYGYTF

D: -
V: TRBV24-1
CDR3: CATSDLQGIFNGYTF

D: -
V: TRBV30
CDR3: CAWSVRGGPNEKLFF

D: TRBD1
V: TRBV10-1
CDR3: CASSVSGQGGTYEQYF

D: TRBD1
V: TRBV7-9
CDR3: CASSLGDRDSNEQFF

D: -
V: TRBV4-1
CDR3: CASSQGGGRGYSNQPQHF

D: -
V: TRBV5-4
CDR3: CATPKGGGNEQFF

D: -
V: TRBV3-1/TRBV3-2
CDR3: CASSPGSWGGSGGYTF

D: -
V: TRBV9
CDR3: CASSVNKGGSTDTQYF

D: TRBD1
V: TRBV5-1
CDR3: CASSRGGQGTEAFF

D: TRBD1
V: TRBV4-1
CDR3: CASSRGDRSSYEQYF

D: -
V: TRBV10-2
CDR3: CASSPGATSEAFF

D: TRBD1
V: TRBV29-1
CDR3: CSTDREDYGYTF

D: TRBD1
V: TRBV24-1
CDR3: CATSDFLRDRLSEKLFF

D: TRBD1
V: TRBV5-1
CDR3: CASSGPAGTGAGNYGYTF

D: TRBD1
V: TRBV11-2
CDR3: CASSLGSQGVGDEQYF

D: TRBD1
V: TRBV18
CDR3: CASSPGQANQPQHF

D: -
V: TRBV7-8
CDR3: CASSTGGAGEKLFF

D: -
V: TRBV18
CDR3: CASSYMTDSGNTIYF

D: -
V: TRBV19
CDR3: CASSTLYESTGELFF